The TCR beta chain described here comes from a study of T cell responses to AZD1222 COVID-19 vaccine. The study, taken as a whole, reports: Of the AZD1222 recipients, only six or seven were seropositive at baseline. Donor demographics were predominantly white British with a female majority; clonal diversity may be underestimated.

To note about this clone: Its antigen is not identified.

The CDR3 sequence is 17 residues long. Germline assignment: CDR1 SGHNT and CDR2 YENEEA. After removal of 2 bases from V and 4 bases from J, the junction contained 9 bases not matched to a gene. Sequenced by immunoSEQ multiplex PCR; TCRdb stores in-frame clones only, minus some. The repertoire has over 100,000 clones, about nine tenths of them found once; the top ten carry 2.5% to 3%. The sample in question was peripheral blood, obtained 28 days after the second AZD1222 dose. The chain joins TRBV11-3 to TRBJ2-3; 10 bases align to TRBD2. The source of this sequence is an adult who received the AZD1222 COVID-19 vaccine. In nucleotides, the CDR3 is TGTGCCAGCAGCTTACCCCAAGGCACTAGCGGGGCAGATACGCAGTATTTT. Translated, it gives CASSLPQGTSGADTQYF.